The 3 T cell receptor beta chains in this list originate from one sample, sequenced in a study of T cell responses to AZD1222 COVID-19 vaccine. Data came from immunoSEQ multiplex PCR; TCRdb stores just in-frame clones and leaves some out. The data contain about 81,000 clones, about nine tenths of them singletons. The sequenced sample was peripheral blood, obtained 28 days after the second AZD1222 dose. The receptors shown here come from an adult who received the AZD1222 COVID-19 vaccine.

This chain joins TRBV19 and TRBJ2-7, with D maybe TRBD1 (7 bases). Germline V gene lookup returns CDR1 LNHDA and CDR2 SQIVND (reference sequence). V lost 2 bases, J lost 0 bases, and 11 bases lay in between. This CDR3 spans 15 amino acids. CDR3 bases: TGTGCCAGTAGTATAATCAGGGGGGCCTCCTACGAGCAGTACTTC. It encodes CASSIIRGASYEQYF. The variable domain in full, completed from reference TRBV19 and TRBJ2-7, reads DGGITQSPKYLFRKEGQNVTLSCEQNLNHDAMYWYRQDPGQGLRLIYYSQIVNDFQKGDIAEGYSVSREKKESFPLTVTSAQKNPTAFYLCASSIIRGASYEQYFGPGTRLTVT.

This CDR3 is CASGLSGGTMNTEAFF. CDR3 coding DNA: TGTGCTAGTGGTTTAAGTGGGGGAACTATGAACACTGAAGCTTTCTTT. The chain employs TRBV12-5 and TRBJ1-1, with D maybe TRBD1 (5 bases). The CDR3 is made up of 16 amino acids. Trimming removed 3 bases at V and 0 bases at J, with 14 bases between. Germline V lookup: CDR1 LGHNT, CDR2 FRNRAP.

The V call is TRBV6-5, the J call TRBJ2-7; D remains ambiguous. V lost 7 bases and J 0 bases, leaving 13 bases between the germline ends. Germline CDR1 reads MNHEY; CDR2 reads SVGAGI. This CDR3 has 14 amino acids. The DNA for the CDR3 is TGTGCCAGCACTATGGGCTCGAACTCCTACGAGCAGTACTTC. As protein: CASTMGSNSYEQYF.